The 26 T cell receptor beta chains in this list originate from one sample, sequenced in a study of blood T cells in healthy people across ages. The authors ran a second PCR of about 7 to 12 cycles using a sample-barcoded 5' primer and a J-beta primer mix. MiXCR, applied by TCRdb to the 5' RACE reads, yields one record per CDR3 protein. The table has 750,000 or so distinct CDR3 sequences, approximately 25% seen once. The same data also contributed to another study, on T cells of mothers and their children.

Material for sequencing was blood. Source of these receptors: a boy between 10 and 17 years old in good health.

The rearrangement joins TRBV27 to TRBJ2-7; weak D call: TRBD1 (5 bases). The CDR3 sequence is 15 residues long. The V gene lost 9 bases and the J gene lost 5 bases, with 23 bases spanning the gap. Germline CDR1 and CDR2: MNHEY and SMNVEV (reference sequence). The DNA for the CDR3 is TGTGCCAGTAGTCTTCTCCAGGGTTTACAGAACGAGCAGTACTTC. Translated, it gives CASSLLQGLQNEQYF.

Regarding this clonotype: The junction shows a germline mismatch at one end, possibly a read error. V gene TRBV29-1 combines with J gene TRBJ2-7; the D is unclear. The CDR3 spans 13 residues. Per the germline V gene, CDR1 is SQVTM and CDR2 is ANQGSEA. CDR3 DNA sequence: TGCAGCGTTGAAGTGGCCAGCTCCTACGAGCAGTCCTTC. Protein sequence: CSVEVASSYEQSF.

This clonotype has only a few counts. V and J are TRBV4-3 and TRBJ2-2; D is ambiguous. Trimming stripped 4 bases from V and 5 bases from J, with 11 bases between. The CDR3 extends over 14 amino acids. From germline, CDR1 is LGHNA and CDR2 YSLEER. CDR3 DNA sequence: TGCGCCAGCAGCCGGGCGATCGGGACCGGGGAGCTGTTTTTT. Its translation is CASSRAIGTGELFF.

CDR3 DNA: TGTGCCAGCGCATCCATCCGGGCAGAAGAGACCCAGTACTTC. Protein product: CASASIRAEETQYF. J is TRBJ2-5 and V is TRBV6-2 or TRBV6-3; no definite D call. Trimming removed 8 bases at V and 3 bases at J, with 16 bases between. The CDR3 runs to 14 residues. CDR1 and CDR2 (germline): MNHEY, SVGEGT.

About this clonotype itself: One end of the junction is discordant with germline, which a read error may explain. The rearrangement uses TRBV7-6 and TRBJ1-5; 8 bases match TRBD1. CDR3 length equals 17 residues. Germline loops: CDR1 SGHVS, CDR2 FNYEAQ. The CDR3 spells CASNLARSDRAGQPQHF. CDR3 sequence (DNA): TGTGCCAGCAACTTAGCGCGATCGGACAGGGCCGGCCAGCCCCAGCATTTT.

This clonotype came up a few times. The chain uses TRBV29-1 and TRBJ2-5; possibly TRBD2 for D (6 bases). Germline V CDR1 and CDR2: SQVTM, ANQGSEA. This CDR3 contains 11 residues. The germline V and J ends were trimmed by 4 bases and 10 bases, with 13 bases remaining between them. CDR3 sequence: CSVAVLEGQYF. The CDR3, as DNA: TGCAGCGTTGCCGTGTTGGAGGGCCAGTACTTC.

V is TRBV12-3 or TRBV12-4 and J is TRBJ2-1, with TRBD1 as a possible D gene (5 bases). Trimming removed 6 bases at V and 11 bases at J, with 11 bases between. CDR3 length: 11 amino acids. CDR3 loop: CASRQGYKQFF. DNA for the CDR3: TGTGCCAGCAGGCAGGGTTATAAGCAGTTCTTC.

This clonotype was seen more than once but under ten times. The gene calls are TRBV7-9 and TRBJ2-1; 7 nucleotides agree with TRBD1. V lost 5 bases to trimming and J lost 2 bases; unmatched junction nucleotides: 6. The CDR3 length is 15 residues. From germline, CDR1 is SEHNR and CDR2 FQNEAQ (reference sequence). DNA of the CDR3: TGTGCCAGCAGCGCGACAGGGAGCCCCTACAATGAGCAGTTCTTC. It translates to CASSATGSPYNEQFF.

The rearrangement uses TRBV7-2 and TRBJ1-4; D unclear. This CDR3 region has 15 residues. Germline V gene lookup returns CDR1 SGHTA and CDR2 FQGNSA. Deletions cut 2 bases from V and 10 bases from J, with 17 bases between. The CDR3 reads CASSLWPGRDVKLFF. The CDR3 coding sequence is TGTGCCAGCAGCTTATGGCCGGGAAGGGATGTAAAACTGTTTTTT.

This rearrangement joins TRBV11-2 to TRBJ2-2, with D possibly matching TRBD2 (5 bases). Germline-derived CDR1 and CDR2 are SGHAT and FQNNGV. The germline V and J ends were trimmed by 1 base and 5 bases, with 11 bases remaining between them. The CDR3 has 15 amino acids. The CDR3 DNA reads TGTGCCAGCAGCTTAGGACCCGGGGATACCGGGGAGCTGTTTTTT. The encoded protein is CASSLGPGDTGELFF.

This clonotype was counted only a few times. The junction shows a germline mismatch at one end, possibly a read error. The chain couples TRBV3-1 to TRBJ2-7, with D unclear. The CDR3 length is 12 residues. Germline V gene lookup returns CDR1 LGHDT and CDR2 YNNKEL (reference sequence). CDR3 in amino acids: CASGQVINEQYF. The CDR3 nucleotides are TGTGCCAGCGGCCAAGTGATCAACGAGCAGTACTTC.

The chain combines TRBV5-1 with TRBJ2-5; 9 positions match TRBD2. Germline CDR1 is SGHRS and CDR2 is YFSETQ. The CDR3 runs to 19 residues. V shed 1 base, J shed 4 bases, and the junction held 17 bases outside the gene matches. CDR3: CASSLLGLAGRGSGETQYF. The CDR3 coding sequence is TGCGCCAGCAGCTTGTTGGGGCTAGCGGGAAGGGGGAGTGGAGAGACCCAGTACTTC.

This clonotype appeared a few times. The chain joins TRBV9 to TRBJ1-2; D might be TRBD1 (5 bases). V shed 0 bases and J shed 8 bases, with 20 bases lying between them. The CDR3 totals 16 residues. From germline, CDR1 is SGDLS and CDR2 YYNGEE. The CDR3 DNA reads as TGTGCCAGCAGCGTAGATAGCCGGGACTGGGGATCCGGCTACACCTTC. Translated: CASSVDSRDWGSGYTF.

This clonotype was seen only a few times. The V gene is TRBV7-9, the J gene TRBJ2-5; 7 bases agree with TRBD1. Germline CDR1 and CDR2: SEHNR and FQNEAQ (reference sequence). The CDR3 runs 15 residues. The J segment lost 2 bases and the V segment lost 5 bases, leaving 8 bases of the junction unmatched. In DNA, the CDR3 is TGTGCCAGCAGCCCAAGGACAGGAACGCAAGAGACCCAGTACTTC. This gives the protein CASSPRTGTQETQYF.

The chain carries TRBV13 and TRBJ2-3; 11 bases agree with TRBD1. Trimming at V came to 5 bases and at J to 3 bases, leaving 7 bases not matched to a gene. Looked up from germline, CDR1 is PRHDT and CDR2 is FYEKMQ (reference sequence). CDR3 length equals 16 residues. The DNA of the CDR3 is TGTGCCAGCAGCGGTAGGACAGGGGGCAGGACAGATACGCAGTATTTT. Its protein product is CASSGRTGGRTDTQYF.

The V gene is TRBV29-1, the J gene TRBJ2-3, with D unresolved. Germline V gene sequence: CDR1 SQVTM, CDR2 ANQGSEA. CDR3 size: 13 residues. The ends were cut back, 7 bases at V and 0 bases at J, with 11 bases in the middle. DNA of the CDR3: TGCAGCGCTTCGCAGGCGAGCACAGATACGCAGTATTTT. The encoded protein is CSASQASTDTQYF.

In this sample, this clonotype turned up a few times. J is TRBJ2-5 and V is TRBV28; no reliable D call. The end of the DNA is better explained by TRBJ2-7, so the J call may be wrong. CDR3 length: 15 residues. Looked up from germline, CDR1 is MDHEN and CDR2 is SYDVKM. In nucleotides, the CDR3 is TGTGCCAGCAGTAGTGGGCCCACGAAACTCTACGAGCAGTACTTC. Protein product: CASSSGPTKLYEQYF.

The genes are TRBV29-1 and TRBJ2-5; 7 bases fit TRBD2. The ends lost 4 bases at V and 7 bases at J; junction bases unmatched: 3. The CDR3 is made up of 11 amino acids. CDR1 SQVTM and CDR2 ANQGSEA come from the germline V gene. The CDR3: CSVGREGTQYF. Written as DNA, the CDR3 is TGCAGCGTTGGGAGGGAGGGGACCCAGTACTTC.

This chain connects TRBV6-5 to TRBJ2-1; maybe TRBD2 (6 bases). Trimming cost V 0 bases and J 1 base, with 10 bases left between them. The CDR3 runs 16 residues. Germline V gene sequence: CDR1 MNHEY, CDR2 SVGAGI. CDR3 DNA sequence: TGTGCCAGCAGTTACTCTGTCGGGGGTTCCTACAATGAGCAGTTCTTC. It translates to CASSYSVGGSYNEQFF.

The chain links TRBV12-3 or TRBV12-4 to TRBJ1-4, with no clear D. The length of the CDR3 is 14 residues. The V end was cut by 6 bases, the J end by 8 bases, with 16 bases between. Written as DNA, the CDR3 is TGTGCCAGCAGCACAGACATCTTAGGGGAAAAACTGTTTTTT. Encoded protein: CASSTDILGEKLFF.

This clonotype has a count of ten or more. The chain uses TRBV6-5 and TRBJ2-1; D is unclear. The germline V and J ends were trimmed by 0 bases and 0 bases, with 6 bases remaining between them. Germline V gives CDR1 MNHEY, CDR2 SVGAGI. The CDR3 has 15 amino acids. DNA of the CDR3: TGTGCCAGCAGTTACTCAGGTAGCTCCTACAATGAGCAGTTCTTC. Translation gives CASSYSGSSYNEQFF.

The V call is TRBV25-1, the J call TRBJ2-5; no clear D. V was trimmed by 10 bases and J by 5 bases, leaving 14 bases between them. In germline, CDR1 is MGHDK, CDR2 SYGVNS. The CDR3 extends over 12 amino acids. The CDR3 region is CATFSLGETQYF. The CDR3 coding sequence is TGTGCCACCTTCTCGCTCGGGGAGACCCAGTACTTC.

This clonotype was observed a few times. The chain has TRBV6-5 and TRBJ2-3, with D perhaps TRBD1 (6 bases). V lost 4 bases and J 2 bases, leaving 10 bases between the germline ends. The germline V gene encodes CDR1 MNHEY and CDR2 SVGAGI. The CDR3 loop spans 14 amino acids. CDR3 in DNA: TGTGCCAGCAGTTGGGGACAACCCACAGATACGCAGTATTTT. It specifies CASSWGQPTDTQYF.

For this clonotype: Its ends do not fully match the called genes, so a read error is possible. The V call is TRBV5-1, the J call TRBJ1-1, with a possible D match to TRBD1 (5 bases). The germline gives CDR1 SGHRS, CDR2 YFSETQ. The CDR3 runs 16 residues. The CDR3 nucleotides read TGCGCCAGCAGCTTGGAGGAGGCAGGGATGAACGCTGAAGCTTTCTTT. Its protein is CASSLEEAGMNAEAFF.

A few counts support this clonotype. The chain is built from TRBV9 and TRBJ1-2; possibly TRBD1 for D (6 bases). The germline V gene encodes CDR1 SGDLS and CDR2 YYNGEE. The CDR3 contains 19 residues. Trimming shortened V by 3 bases and J by 4 bases, and 28 bases separated the two germline ends. This CDR3 is CASSAPRGNLVEGRYGYTF. CDR3 bases: TGTGCCAGCAGCGCCCCCAGGGGAAATCTCGTTGAAGGACGCTATGGCTACACCTTC.

The V gene is TRBV3-1, the J gene TRBJ2-7, with 7 bases that match TRBD1. Looked up from germline, CDR1 is LGHDT and CDR2 is YNNKEL (reference sequence). CDR3 length: 14 amino acids. V shed 4 bases, J shed 9 bases, and the junction held 12 bases outside the gene matches. CDR3 protein: CASSPPGTEARQYF. DNA of the CDR3: TGTGCCAGCAGCCCTCCTGGGACAGAGGCAAGGCAGTACTTC.